This TCR beta chain appears in the sequencing data of a study of cytomegalovirus exposure and HLA in healthy donors. Across the whole study: Unique TCR beta sequences numbering some 110 million came from approximately 180 million T cells in an earlier analysis.

Overall study results and limits: The likely explanation for a cluster of highly shared sequence variants was sequencing artifact. In a later analysis, an Asian-associated ancestry cluster reportedly showed fewer N-insertions than the approximately 620-donor mean. Many donors shared some public TCRs, even though most TCR sequences were rare.

13 Jbeta primers and 60 Vbeta primers were used for the PCR. Produced via immunoSEQ multiplex PCR; TCRdb's table is partial and in-frame only. The listing contains 50,000 or so clones. In germline, CDR1 is MNHEY, CDR2 SMNVEV (reference sequence). After removal of 6 bases from V and 6 bases from J, the junction contained 16 bases not matched to a gene. The CDR3 is 16 residues long. A remark on this clone: Antigen: not known.

The sequenced material came from PBMCs. The clonotype comes from a woman aged 18 to 35 in good health and CMV-seronegative. V gene TRBV27 combines with J gene TRBJ2-7; 8 nucleotides match TRBD1. Here the CDR3 DNA reads TGTGCCAGCAGCCACTCCCCCGGGACAGGTCACTTCGAGCAGTACTTC. This sequence encodes CASSHSPGTGHFEQYF.